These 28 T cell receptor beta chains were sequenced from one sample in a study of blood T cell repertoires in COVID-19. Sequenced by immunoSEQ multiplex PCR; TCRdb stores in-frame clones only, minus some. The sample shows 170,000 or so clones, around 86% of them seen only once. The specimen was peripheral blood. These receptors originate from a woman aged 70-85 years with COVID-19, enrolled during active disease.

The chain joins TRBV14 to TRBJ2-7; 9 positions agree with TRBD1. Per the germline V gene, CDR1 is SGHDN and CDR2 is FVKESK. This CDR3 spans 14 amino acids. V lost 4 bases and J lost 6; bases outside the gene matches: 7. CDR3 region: CASSLIQTGGEQYF. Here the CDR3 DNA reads TGTGCCAGCAGCCTCATTCAGACAGGGGGCGAGCAGTACTTC. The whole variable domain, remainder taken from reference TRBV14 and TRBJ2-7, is EAGVTQFPSHSVIEKGQTVTLRCDPISGHDNLYWYRRVMGKEIKFLLHFVKESKQDESGMPNNRFLAERTGGTYSTLKVQPAELEDSGVYFCASSLIQTGGEQYFGPGTRLTVT.

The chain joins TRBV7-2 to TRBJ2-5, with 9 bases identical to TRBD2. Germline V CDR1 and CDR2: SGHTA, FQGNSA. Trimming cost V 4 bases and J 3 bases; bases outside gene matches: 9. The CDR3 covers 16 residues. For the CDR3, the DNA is TGTGCCAGCAGCTCAGGGGCGGGAGGGCCGAAAGAGACCCAGTACTTC. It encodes CASSSGAGGPKETQYF. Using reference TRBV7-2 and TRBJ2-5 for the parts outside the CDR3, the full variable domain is GAGVSQSPSNKVTEKGKDVELRCDPISGHTALYWYRQSLGQGLEFLIYFQGNSAPDKSGLPSDRFSAERTGGSVSTLTIQRTQQEDSAVYLCASSSGAGGPKETQYFGPGTRLLVL.

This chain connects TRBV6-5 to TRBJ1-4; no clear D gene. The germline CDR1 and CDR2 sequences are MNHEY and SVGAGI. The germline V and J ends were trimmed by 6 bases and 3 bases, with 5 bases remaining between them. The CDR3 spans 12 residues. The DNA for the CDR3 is TGTGCCAGCAGACAGCCTAATGAAAAACTGTTTTTT. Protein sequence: CASRQPNEKLFF.

CDR3 amino acids: CASSSVVETQYF. The DNA of the CDR3 is TGTGCCAGCAGTTCGGTTGTGGAGACCCAGTACTTC. This chain connects TRBV5-4 to TRBJ2-5; D remains ambiguous. Trimming stripped 5 bases from V and 5 bases from J, with 10 bases between. Germline V gene lookup returns CDR1 SGHNT and CDR2 YYREEE (reference sequence). The CDR3 is 12 amino acids.

The CDR3 spells CASSPGGSNYGYTF. CDR3 sequence (DNA): TGTGCCAGCAGTCCAGGGGGATCGAACTATGGCTACACCTTC. The rearrangement uses TRBV6-5 and TRBJ1-2; 7 nucleotides match TRBD1. The length of the CDR3 is 14 residues. The germline CDR1 and CDR2 sequences are MNHEY and SVGAGI. V lost 5 bases, J lost 2 bases, and 5 bases stayed unmatched.

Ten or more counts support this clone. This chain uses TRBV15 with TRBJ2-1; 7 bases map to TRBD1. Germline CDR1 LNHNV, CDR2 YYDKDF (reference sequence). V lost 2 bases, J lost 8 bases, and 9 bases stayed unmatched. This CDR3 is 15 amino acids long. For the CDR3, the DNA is TGTGCCACCAGCAGATCACGTAACAGGGGAGATGAGCAGTTCTTC. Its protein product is CATSRSRNRGDEQFF.

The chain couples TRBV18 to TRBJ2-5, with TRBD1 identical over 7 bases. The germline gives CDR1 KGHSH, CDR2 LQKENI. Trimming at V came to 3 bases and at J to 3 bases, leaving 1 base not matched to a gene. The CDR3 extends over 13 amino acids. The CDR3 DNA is TGTGCCAGCTCACCGGGACAGAAAGAGACCCAGTACTTC. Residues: CASSPGQKETQYF.

CDR3 protein: CASSLAGTSGRAVDEQYF. Written as DNA, the CDR3 is TGTGCCAGCAGCTTAGCAGGGACTAGCGGGAGGGCCGTTGACGAGCAGTACTTC. V gene TRBV7-9 combines with J gene TRBJ2-7; 16 nucleotides match TRBD2. The CDR3 sequence is 18 residues long. CDR1 and CDR2 from the germline V gene are SEHNR and FQNEAQ (reference sequence). Losses at the gene ends were 0 bases for V and 5 bases for J; bases not matched to a gene: 7.

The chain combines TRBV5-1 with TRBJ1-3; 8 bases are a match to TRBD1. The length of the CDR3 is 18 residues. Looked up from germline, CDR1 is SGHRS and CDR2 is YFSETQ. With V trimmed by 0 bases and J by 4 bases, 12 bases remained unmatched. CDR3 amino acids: CASSLAGQGAPGGNTIYF. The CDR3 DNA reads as TGCGCCAGCAGCTTGGCCGGTCAGGGGGCGCCGGGAGGAAACACCATATATTTT.

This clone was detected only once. This CDR3 is CASSLQGGTDTQYF. For the CDR3, the DNA is TGTGCCAGCAGCTTACAGGGTGGCACAGATACGCAGTATTTT. The chain is built from TRBV11-2 and TRBJ2-3; a weak D match, TRBD1 (5 bases). CDR3 length: 14 amino acids. Looked up from germline, CDR1 is SGHAT and CDR2 is FQNNGV. Trimming left V 2 bases short and J 1 base short, with 7 bases between.

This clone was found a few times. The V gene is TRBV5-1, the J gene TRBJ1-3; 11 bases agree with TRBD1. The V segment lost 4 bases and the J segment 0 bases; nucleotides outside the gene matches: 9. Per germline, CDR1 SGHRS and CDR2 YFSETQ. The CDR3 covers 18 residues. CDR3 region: CASSPSRTGGRSGNTIYF. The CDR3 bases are TGCGCCAGCAGCCCCTCCCGGACAGGGGGCCGCTCTGGAAACACCATATATTTT.

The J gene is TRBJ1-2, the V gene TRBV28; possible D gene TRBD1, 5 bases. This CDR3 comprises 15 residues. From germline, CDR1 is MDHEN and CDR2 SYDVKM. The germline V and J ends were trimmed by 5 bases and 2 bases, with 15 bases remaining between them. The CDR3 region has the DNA TGTGCCAGCAGTCCACAAGACAGCAAGAACTATGGCTACACCTTC. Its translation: CASSPQDSKNYGYTF.

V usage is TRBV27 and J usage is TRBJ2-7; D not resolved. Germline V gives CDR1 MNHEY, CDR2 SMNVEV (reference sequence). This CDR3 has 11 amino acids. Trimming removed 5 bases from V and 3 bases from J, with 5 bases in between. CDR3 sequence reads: CASSTNYEQYF. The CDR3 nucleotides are TGTGCCAGCAGTACAAACTACGAGCAGTACTTC.

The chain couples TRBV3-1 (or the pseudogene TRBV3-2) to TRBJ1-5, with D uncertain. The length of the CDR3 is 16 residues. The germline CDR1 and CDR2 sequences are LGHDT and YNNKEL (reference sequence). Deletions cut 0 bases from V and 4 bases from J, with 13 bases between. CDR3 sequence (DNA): TGTGCCAGCAGCCAAGAGGAGGGTTCGGGGAATCAGCCCCAGCATTTT. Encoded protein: CASSQEEGSGNQPQHF.

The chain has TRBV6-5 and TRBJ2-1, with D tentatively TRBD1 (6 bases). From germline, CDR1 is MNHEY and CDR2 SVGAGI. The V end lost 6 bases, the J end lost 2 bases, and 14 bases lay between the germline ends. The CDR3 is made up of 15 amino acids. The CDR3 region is CASRLQGMAYNEQFF. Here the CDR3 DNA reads TGTGCCAGCAGATTACAGGGAATGGCCTACAATGAGCAGTTCTTC.

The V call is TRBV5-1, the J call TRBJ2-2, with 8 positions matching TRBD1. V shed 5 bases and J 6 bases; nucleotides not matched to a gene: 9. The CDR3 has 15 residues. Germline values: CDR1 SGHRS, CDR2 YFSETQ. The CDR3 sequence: CASRDRGGSAGELFF. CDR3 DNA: TGCGCCAGCAGAGACAGGGGAGGTTCGGCCGGGGAGCTGTTTTTT. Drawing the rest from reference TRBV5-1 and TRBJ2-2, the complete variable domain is KAGVTQTPRYLIKTRGQQVTLSCSPISGHRSVSWYQQTPGQGLQFLFEYFSETQRNKGNFPGRFSGRQFSNSRSEMNVSTLELGDSALYLCASRDRGGSAGELFFGEGSRLTVL.

The CDR3 bases are TGTGCCAGCAGCCCGGAAAGCGGGAAAGCCGGGGAGCTGTTTTTT. Its translation: CASSPESGKAGELFF. This sequence joins TRBV11-3 and TRBJ2-2, with 7 bases that match TRBD2. CDR3 length equals 15 residues. With 5 bases clipped from V and 6 bases from J, the junction kept 9 bases outside the gene matches. CDR1 is SGHNT and CDR2 is YENEEA in the germline V gene.

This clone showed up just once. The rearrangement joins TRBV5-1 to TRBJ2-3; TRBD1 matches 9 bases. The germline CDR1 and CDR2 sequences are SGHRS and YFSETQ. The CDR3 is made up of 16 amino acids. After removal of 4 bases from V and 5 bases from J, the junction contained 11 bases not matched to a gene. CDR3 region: CASSPRQGEWGDTQYF. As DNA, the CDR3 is TGCGCCAGCAGCCCCCGACAGGGGGAATGGGGAGATACGCAGTATTTT.

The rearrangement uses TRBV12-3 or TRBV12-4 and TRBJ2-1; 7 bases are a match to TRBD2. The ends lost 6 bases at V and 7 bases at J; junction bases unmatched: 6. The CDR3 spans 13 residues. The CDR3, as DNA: TGTGCCAGCAGCACCGGACTAGTTAATGAGCAGTTCTTC. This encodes CASSTGLVNEQFF.

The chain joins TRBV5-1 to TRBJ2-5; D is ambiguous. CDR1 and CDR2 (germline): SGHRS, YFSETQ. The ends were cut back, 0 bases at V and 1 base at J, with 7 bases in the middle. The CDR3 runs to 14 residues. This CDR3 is CASSLVFSQETQYF. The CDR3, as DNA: TGCGCCAGCAGCTTGGTTTTCAGCCAAGAGACCCAGTACTTC.

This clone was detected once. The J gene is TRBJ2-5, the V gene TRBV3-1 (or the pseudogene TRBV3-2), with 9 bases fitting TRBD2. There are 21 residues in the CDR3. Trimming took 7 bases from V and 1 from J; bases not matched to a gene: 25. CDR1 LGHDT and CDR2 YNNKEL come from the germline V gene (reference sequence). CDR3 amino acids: CASTPWGGRAEGRRVQETQYF. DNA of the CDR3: TGTGCCAGCACCCCCTGGGGCGGGAGGGCCGAGGGAAGAAGGGTCCAAGAGACCCAGTACTTC.

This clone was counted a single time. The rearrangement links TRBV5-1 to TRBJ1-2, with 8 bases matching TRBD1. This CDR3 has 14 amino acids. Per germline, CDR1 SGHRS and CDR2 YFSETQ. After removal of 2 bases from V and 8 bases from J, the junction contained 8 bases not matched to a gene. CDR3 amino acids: CASSLNTGGNGYTF. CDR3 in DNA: TGCGCCAGCAGCTTAAACACAGGGGGAAACGGCTACACCTTC.

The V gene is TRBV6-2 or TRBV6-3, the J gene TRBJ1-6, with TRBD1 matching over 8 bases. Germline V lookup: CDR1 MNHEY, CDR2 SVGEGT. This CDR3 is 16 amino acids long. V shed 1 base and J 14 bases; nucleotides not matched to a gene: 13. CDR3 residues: CASSYFGQGPGSTLHF. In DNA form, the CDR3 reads TGTGCCAGCAGTTACTTCGGACAGGGCCCGGGGTCGACCCTCCACTTT.

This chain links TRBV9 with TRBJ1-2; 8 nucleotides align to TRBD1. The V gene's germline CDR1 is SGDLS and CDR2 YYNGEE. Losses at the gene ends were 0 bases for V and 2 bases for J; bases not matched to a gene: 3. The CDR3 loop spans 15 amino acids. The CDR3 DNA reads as TGTGCCAGCAGCGTAGCAGGGGGCGGAAACTATGGCTACACCTTC. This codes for CASSVAGGGNYGYTF.

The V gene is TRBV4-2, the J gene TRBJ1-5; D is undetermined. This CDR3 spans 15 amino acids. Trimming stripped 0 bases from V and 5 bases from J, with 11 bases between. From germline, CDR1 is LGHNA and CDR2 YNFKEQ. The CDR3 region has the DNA TGTGCCAGCAGCCAAGATTTCGGGGTGGATCAGCCCCAGCATTTT. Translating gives CASSQDFGVDQPQHF.

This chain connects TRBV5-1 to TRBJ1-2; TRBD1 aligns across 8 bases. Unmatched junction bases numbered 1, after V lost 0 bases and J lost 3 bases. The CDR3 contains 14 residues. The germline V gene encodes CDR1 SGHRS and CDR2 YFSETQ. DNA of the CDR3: TGCGCCAGCAGCTTGGGACAGGGGTACTATGGCTACACCTTC. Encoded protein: CASSLGQGYYGYTF.

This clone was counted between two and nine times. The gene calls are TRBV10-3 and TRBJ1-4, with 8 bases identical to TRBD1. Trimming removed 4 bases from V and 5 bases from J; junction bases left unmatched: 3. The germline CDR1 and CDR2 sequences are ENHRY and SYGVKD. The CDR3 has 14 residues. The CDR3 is CAISAGTGNEKLFF. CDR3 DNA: TGTGCCATCAGTGCTGGGACAGGAAATGAAAAACTGTTTTTT.

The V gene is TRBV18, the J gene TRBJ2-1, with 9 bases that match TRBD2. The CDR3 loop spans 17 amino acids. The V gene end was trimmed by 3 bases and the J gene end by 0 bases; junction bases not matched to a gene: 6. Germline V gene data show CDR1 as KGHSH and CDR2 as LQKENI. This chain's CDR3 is CASSPYLSGSSYNEQFF. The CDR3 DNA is TGTGCCAGCTCACCGTACCTTAGCGGGAGCTCCTACAATGAGCAGTTCTTC.